Following are 21 T cell receptor beta chains from one sample sequenced in a study of Graves' ophthalmopathy and Graves' hyperthyroidism. Amplified TCR beta CDR3 regions were obtained using RNA transcripts as template. HTBI primers were employed in first-round RT-PCR, then a second-round multiplex PCR followed. TCRdb used MiXCR to reprocess the multiplex PCR reads, holding one entry per CDR3 protein. This sample carries around 1,200,000 distinct CDR3 sequences, 36% of them seen once, and the ten largest clones take 11%. The sequenced sample was peripheral blood or thyroid tissue (not recorded which). These TCRs come from an adult man with Graves' hyperthyroidism.

V is TRBV20-1 and J is TRBJ2-5, with 8 nucleotides matching TRBD2. The CDR3 covers 16 residues. Losses at the gene ends were 3 bases for V and 3 bases for J; bases not matched to a gene: 12. Germline V gene sequence: CDR1 DFQATT, CDR2 SNEGSKA (reference sequence). CDR3 sequence reads: CSASFAGGSGKETQYF. In nucleotides, the CDR3 is TGCAGTGCTAGTTTCGCGGGGGGATCCGGCAAAGAGACCCAGTACTTC.

A remark on this clonotype: Since a much larger clone is just one base distant, this may be a read error. The chain has TRBV10-3 and TRBJ2-7; the D gene is possibly TRBD1 (5 bases). The CDR3 spans 11 residues. V lost 8 bases to trimming and J lost 6 bases, with 11 bases between them. Germline CDR1 reads ENHRY; CDR2 reads SYGVKD. The DNA for the CDR3 is TGTGCCATCGGGGCAGAGGTCGAGCAGTACTTC. Its translation: CAIGAEVEQYF.

The chain recombines TRBV7-2 with TRBJ1-1; 8 positions match TRBD1. The V gene's germline CDR1 is SGHTA and CDR2 FQGNSA. The CDR3 totals 14 residues. The trim removed 5 bases at V and 8 bases at J, leaving 10 bases unmatched. The CDR3, as DNA: TGTGCCAGCAGCGGAGGGACAGGTCAGGCGGAAGCTTTCTTT. This gives the protein CASSGGTGQAEAFF.

This clonotype is a singleton in its sample. The genes are TRBV29-1 and TRBJ2-2; 11 nucleotides agree with TRBD1. Germline CDR1 SQVTM, CDR2 ANQGSEA. CDR3 length: 14 amino acids. V gave up 8 bases and J gave up 4 bases; unmatched junction bases: 6. CDR3 loop: CSQRTGGGTGELFF. The CDR3, as DNA: TGCAGCCAACGGACAGGGGGCGGCACCGGGGAGCTGTTTTTT.

This clonotype was observed a handful of times. The chain joins TRBV4-3 to TRBJ1-2; 7 bases align to TRBD1. The trim removed 4 bases at V and 8 bases at J, leaving 13 bases unmatched. This CDR3 is 15 amino acids long. Germline V gene sequence: CDR1 LGHNA, CDR2 YSLEER. As DNA, the CDR3 is TGCGCCAGCAGCCTCGCCCAGACAGGGTTGGGCGGCTACACCTTC. Residues: CASSLAQTGLGGYTF.

This clonotype was counted between two and nine times. The rearrangement joins TRBV2 to TRBJ1-6; D is ambiguous. Trimming removed 8 bases from V and 4 bases from J, with 6 bases in between. CDR3 length equals 12 residues. The germline CDR1 and CDR2 sequences are SNHLY and FYNNEI. CDR3 sequence reads: CASRSYNSPLHF. DNA for the CDR3: TGTGCCAGCCGATCTTATAATTCACCCCTCCACTTT.

The J gene is TRBJ1-2, the V gene TRBV29-1, with 9 bases that match TRBD1. The CDR3 has 15 residues. V lost 3 bases and J lost 4; bases outside the gene matches: 9. Germline CDR1 is SQVTM and CDR2 is ANQGSEA. CDR3 sequence: CSVEAGQGIAYGYTF. The CDR3 DNA reads as TGCAGCGTTGAGGCGGGACAGGGCATTGCCTATGGCTACACCTTC.

V usage is TRBV7-9 and J usage is TRBJ2-7; D is perhaps TRBD1 or TRBD2 (7 bases each). The V end lost 7 bases, the J end lost 5 bases, and 18 bases lay between the germline ends. The germline gives CDR1 SEHNR, CDR2 FQNEAQ (reference sequence). The CDR3 covers 14 residues. CDR3 bases: TGTGCCAGCAATACAGGGGAGGGACAACACGAGCAGTACTTC. Protein sequence: CASNTGEGQHEQYF.

In the case of this clonotype: This could be a read error, since a much larger clone is one nucleotide away. The CDR3, as DNA: TGTGCCAGCAGGGCCCCTGGGGCCAACGTCCTGACTTTC. It specifies CASRAPGANVLTF. This rearrangement joins TRBV2 to TRBJ2-6; D not certain. Between the trimmed V and J ends, which lost 6 bases and 2 bases, there was a span of 5 bases. The CDR3 sequence is 13 residues long. CDR1 SNHLY and CDR2 FYNNEI come from the germline V gene.

This clonotype was seen ten or more times. V gene TRBV5-8 combines with J gene TRBJ2-5; no firm D call. V was pared by 5 bases and J by 6 bases, with 14 bases between. Germline assignment: CDR1 SGHTS and CDR2 YDEGEE. The length of the CDR3 is 13 residues. The CDR3 is CASSTDGPKTQYF. For the CDR3, the DNA is TGTGCCAGCAGTACGGACGGCCCCAAGACCCAGTACTTC.

This clonotype was counted ten times or more. The chain links TRBV5-8 to TRBJ1-1; D is unresolved. There are 13 residues in the CDR3. Trimming left V 4 bases short and J 0 bases short, with 7 bases between. Germline V gene sequence: CDR1 SGHTS, CDR2 YDEGEE. For the CDR3, the DNA is TGTGCCAGCAGCATGTGGATGAACACTGAAGCTTTCTTT. Its translation: CASSMWMNTEAFF.

In its sample, this clonotype was seen many times. The J gene is TRBJ1-1, the V gene TRBV12-3 or TRBV12-4; D gene ambiguous. The V end lost 7 bases, the J end lost 3 bases, and 15 bases lay between the germline ends. This CDR3 has 14 amino acids. CDR3 DNA sequence: TGTGCCAGCAACCAAGTCGGGCTTTACACTGAAGCTTTCTTT. Residues: CASNQVGLYTEAFF.

This chain joins TRBV9 and TRBJ1-2, with TRBD1 identical over 7 bases. Germline lookup yields CDR1 SGDLS and CDR2 YYNGEE. This CDR3 spans 14 amino acids. The ends lost 4 bases at V and 2 bases at J; junction bases unmatched: 5. This chain's CDR3 is CASSRRDRNYGYTF. The CDR3 DNA reads as TGTGCCAGCAGCCGAAGGGACAGAAACTATGGCTACACCTTC.

J is TRBJ1-6 and V is TRBV6-5; weak D call: TRBD1 (6 bases). The CDR3 contains 18 residues. Germline loops: CDR1 MNHEY, CDR2 SVGAGI. V was trimmed by 0 bases and J by 0 bases, leaving 12 bases between them. The CDR3 reads CASSYSDSTFSYNSPLHF. CDR3 DNA sequence: TGTGCCAGCAGTTACTCGGACAGCACCTTCTCCTATAATTCACCCCTCCACTTT.

This sequence joins TRBV10-3 and TRBJ2-5; a weak D match, TRBD2 (5 bases). This CDR3 region has 15 residues. CDR1 and CDR2 (germline): ENHRY, SYGVKD. Trimming took 5 bases from V and 2 from J, leaving 15 bases between them. The chain's CDR3 is CAISITYWEQETQYF. In DNA, the CDR3 is TGTGCCATCAGTATCACCTACTGGGAGCAAGAGACCCAGTACTTC.

In regard to this clonotype: One junction end does not reproduce the germline sequence, and a read error may be involved. The genes are TRBV3-1 and TRBJ2-7, with 7 positions matching TRBD1. This CDR3 contains 14 residues. Germline V lookup: CDR1 LGHDT, CDR2 YNNKEL (reference sequence). CDR3 protein: CASRHRDRDYDQYF. CDR3 DNA: TGTGCCAGCAGGCACCGGGACAGAGACTACGATCAGTACTTC.

The rearrangement joins TRBV5-5 to TRBJ2-5; either TRBD1 or TRBD2 may supply D (6 bases each). V was trimmed by 5 bases and J by 6 bases, leaving 20 bases between them. The CDR3 is 15 residues long. From germline, CDR1 is SGHKS and CDR2 YYEKEE (reference sequence). This chain's CDR3 is CASSPGGASLQTQYF. The CDR3 nucleotides are TGTGCCAGCAGTCCCGGGGGCGCTTCTTTACAGACCCAGTACTTC.

This clonotype appeared a single time. This rearrangement joins TRBV29-1 to TRBJ2-2, with TRBD2 matching over 9 bases. Germline V gene sequence: CDR1 SQVTM, CDR2 ANQGSEA. The CDR3 sequence is 13 residues long. Losses at the gene ends were 8 bases for V and 1 base for J; bases not matched to a gene: 2. CDR3 nucleotide sequence: TGCAGCTATAGCGGGGGGAACACCGGGGAGCTGTTTTTT. Translating it yields CSYSGGNTGELFF.

This chain connects TRBV25-1 to TRBJ1-2; no firm D call. The V and J ends lost 11 bases and 4 bases respectively, with 14 bases between them. CDR1 and CDR2 from the germline V gene are MGHDK and SYGVNS. The CDR3 covers 12 residues. CDR3 loop: CARPGVSYGYTF. The CDR3 bases are TGTGCCCGTCCCGGGGTCTCCTATGGCTACACCTTC.

This clonotype was found many times. The rearrangement uses TRBV7-2 and TRBJ1-5; D unresolved. The CDR3 runs 13 residues. Trimming removed 2 bases from V and 11 bases from J, with 13 bases in between. Germline V CDR1 and CDR2: SGHTA, FQGNSA. CDR3 in amino acids: CASSLNQMSSQHF. CDR3 nucleotide sequence: TGTGCCAGCAGCTTAAACCAGATGAGTTCCCAGCATTTT.

This clonotype has ten or more counts. This sequence joins TRBV12-3 or TRBV12-4 and TRBJ2-7, with D possibly TRBD2 on 6 matching bases. The CDR3 loop spans 11 amino acids. Trimming stripped 4 bases from V and 8 bases from J, with 9 bases between. The CDR3 reads CASSWEAQQYF. As DNA, the CDR3 is TGTGCCAGCAGTTGGGAGGCCCAGCAGTACTTC.